What follows are 2 T cell receptor beta chains derived from one specimen sequenced in a study of T cell changes during pregnancy in multiple sclerosis. The data were produced by immunoSEQ multiplex PCR, yet TCRdb's version contains in-frame clones alone and is incomplete. Of approximately 50,000 clones listed, less than 95% are singletons. Source: CD4+ T cells from peripheral blood mononuclear cells, taken in the third trimester of pregnancy. These receptors were collected from a female donor with multiple sclerosis, enrolled in a pregnancy study.

The chain combines TRBV6-6 with TRBJ1-5; D possibly corresponds to TRBD1 (5 bases). V was clipped by 2 bases and J by 3 bases, with 14 bases between them. The CDR3 totals 16 residues. Germline lookup yields CDR1 MNHNY and CDR2 SVGAGI (reference sequence). The CDR3 loop is CASSYPMGGINQPQHF. DNA for the CDR3: TGTGCCAGCAGTTACCCTATGGGGGGGATCAATCAGCCCCAGCATTTT.

The chain carries TRBV5-5 and TRBJ2-3; D is perhaps TRBD2 (5 bases). Germline V gene data show CDR1 as SGHKS and CDR2 as YYEKEE (reference sequence). CDR3 length equals 15 residues. Trimming took off 4 bases at V and 3 bases at J, with 15 bases between the two ends. The CDR3 coding sequence is TGTGCCAGCAGCCCCAGAGGGTTTGTAACAGATACGCAGTATTTT. This gives the protein CASSPRGFVTDTQYF.